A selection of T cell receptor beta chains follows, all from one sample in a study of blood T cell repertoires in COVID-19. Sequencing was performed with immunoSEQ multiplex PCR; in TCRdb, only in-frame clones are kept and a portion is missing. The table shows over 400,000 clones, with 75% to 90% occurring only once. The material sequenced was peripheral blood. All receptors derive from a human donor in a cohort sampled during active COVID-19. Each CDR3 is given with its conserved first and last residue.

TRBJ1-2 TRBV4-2 CASSQGADRGYTF
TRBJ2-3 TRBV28 CASRGSQGNTDTQYF
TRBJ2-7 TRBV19 CASSRGTGDSYEQYF
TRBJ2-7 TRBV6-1 CASSDNRALYEQYF
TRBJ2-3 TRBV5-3 CARSFGQLAFTDTQYF
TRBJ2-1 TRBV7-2 CASSTDYNEQFF
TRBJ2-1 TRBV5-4 CTSSYQSLNEQFF
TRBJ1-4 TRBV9 CASSVGTGEGEKLFF
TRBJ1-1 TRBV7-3 CASSFSSNTEAFF
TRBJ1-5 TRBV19 CASSRGPDRAGQPQHF
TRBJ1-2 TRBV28 CASSQGARGYTF
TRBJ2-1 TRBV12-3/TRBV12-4 CASSTTSYNEQFF
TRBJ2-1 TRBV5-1 CASSLAILAGGPLYEQFF
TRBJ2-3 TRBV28 CASSLPGGSLDTQYF
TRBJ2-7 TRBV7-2 CASSFLAGGSSYEQYF
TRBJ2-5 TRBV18 CASSPGTGGQETQYF
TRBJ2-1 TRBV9 CASSVATWGGEQFF
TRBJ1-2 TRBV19 CASSIREGTGYTF
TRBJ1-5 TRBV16 CASSQISGRADQPQHF
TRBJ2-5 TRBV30 CAWSGGGGRETQYF
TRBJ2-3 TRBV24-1 CATSVAGLAGGPWATQYF
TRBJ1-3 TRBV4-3 CASSQDRTGAGNTIYF
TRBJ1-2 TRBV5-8 CASSLVTGLANYGYTF
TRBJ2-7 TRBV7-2 CASSPGLAGLVEQYF
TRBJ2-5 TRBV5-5 CASSLPRPRETQYF
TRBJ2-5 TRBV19 CASSIDAQGYETQYF
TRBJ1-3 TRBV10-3 CAINRDSRNTIYF
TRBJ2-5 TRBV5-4 CASSLETNSATETQYF
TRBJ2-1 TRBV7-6 CASSSLAGGTGEQFF
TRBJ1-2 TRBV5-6 CASSLDPANYGYTF
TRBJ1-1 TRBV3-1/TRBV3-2 CASSTDVRARTEAFF
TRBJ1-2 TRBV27 CAQGLVSGYTF
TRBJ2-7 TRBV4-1 CASSQAGSGRAYEQYF
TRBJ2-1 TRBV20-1 CSASDRLAGNPNEQFF
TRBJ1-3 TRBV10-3 CAISEPGGSSGNTIYF
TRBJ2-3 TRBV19 CASSTLAGGSTDTQYF
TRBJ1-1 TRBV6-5 CATTPSTTGNTEAFF
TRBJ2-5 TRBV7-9 CASSPRRGRTETQYF
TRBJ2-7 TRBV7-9 CASSLGLAGVEQYF
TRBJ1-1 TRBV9 CASSVTGNTEAFF
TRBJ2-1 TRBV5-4 CASSTTGGESYNEQFF
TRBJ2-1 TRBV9 CASSVRQGVGVNEQFF
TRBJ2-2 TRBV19 CASSRTSGNLYTGELFF
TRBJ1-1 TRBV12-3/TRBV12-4 CASSLQMNTEAFF
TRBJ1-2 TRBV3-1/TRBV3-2 CASSQGQGAYYGYTF
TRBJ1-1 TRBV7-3 CASAQGTNTEAFF
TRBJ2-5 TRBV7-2 CASSLSETQYF
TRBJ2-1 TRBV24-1 CATSRPAGTYNEQFF
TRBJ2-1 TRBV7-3 CASSNDRNNEQFF
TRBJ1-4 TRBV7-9 CASSLTGVGEKLFF
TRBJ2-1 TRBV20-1 CSASLGRSSYNEQFF
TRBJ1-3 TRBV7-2 CASRSGSGLSGNTIYF
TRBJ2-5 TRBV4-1 CAPGVAGVGETQYF
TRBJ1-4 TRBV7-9 CASSFSGEPNEKLFF
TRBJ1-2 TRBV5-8 CASSSLQGVFYGYTF
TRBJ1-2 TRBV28 CASSLSGRTGNYGYTF
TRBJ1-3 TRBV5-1 CASSVQGPGNTIYF
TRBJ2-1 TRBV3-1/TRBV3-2 CASSQVYGRGSYNEQFF
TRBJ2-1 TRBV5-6 CASSLISGRRPSYNEQFF